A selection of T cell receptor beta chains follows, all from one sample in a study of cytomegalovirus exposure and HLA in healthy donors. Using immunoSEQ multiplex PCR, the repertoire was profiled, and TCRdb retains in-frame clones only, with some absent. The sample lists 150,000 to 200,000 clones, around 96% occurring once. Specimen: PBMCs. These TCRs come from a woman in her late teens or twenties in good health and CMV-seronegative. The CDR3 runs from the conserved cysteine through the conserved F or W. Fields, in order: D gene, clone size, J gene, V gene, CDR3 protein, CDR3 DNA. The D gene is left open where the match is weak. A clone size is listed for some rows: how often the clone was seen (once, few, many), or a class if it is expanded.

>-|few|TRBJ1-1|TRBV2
CASSPERSTEAFF
TGTGCCAGCAGTCCCGAGAGGTCCACTGAAGCTTTCTTT
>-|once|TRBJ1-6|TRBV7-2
CASTTGTRGNSPLHF
TGTGCCAGCACCACAGGGACCAGGGGTAATTCACCCCTCCACTTT
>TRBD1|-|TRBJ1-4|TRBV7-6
CASSNRDSPLNEKLFF
TGTGCCAGCAGCAACCGGGACAGTCCTCTTAATGAAAAACTGTTTTTT
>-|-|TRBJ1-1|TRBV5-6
CASSPTSMGRENTEAFF
TGTGCCAGCAGCCCTACCTCCATGGGGCGGGAGAACACTGAAGCTTTCTTT
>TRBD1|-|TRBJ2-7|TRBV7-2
CASSRTGYSYEQYF
TGTGCCAGCAGCCGGACAGGTTACTCCTACGAGCAGTACTTC
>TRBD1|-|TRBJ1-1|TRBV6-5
CASSYRGMENTEAFF
TGTGCCAGCAGCTACAGGGGAATGGAGAACACTGAAGCTTTCTTT
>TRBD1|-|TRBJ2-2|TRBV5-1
CASSFGTGNAGELFF
TGCGCCAGCAGCTTCGGGACAGGGAACGCCGGGGAGCTGTTTTTT
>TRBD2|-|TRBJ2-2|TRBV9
CASSVSGGASGELFF
TGTGCCAGCAGCGTGAGCGGGGGGGCTAGCGGGGAGCTGTTTTTT
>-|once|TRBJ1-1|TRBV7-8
CASSLSITGPVRNTEAFF
TGTGCCAGCAGCTTAAGCATTACAGGGCCGGTACGGAACACTGAAGCTTTCTTT
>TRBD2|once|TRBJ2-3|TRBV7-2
CASSNMPGGGTDTQYF
TGTGCCAGCAGCAACATGCCCGGGGGGGGCACAGATACGCAGTATTTT
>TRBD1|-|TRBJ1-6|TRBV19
CASGDRPYNSPLHF
TGTGCCAGCGGGGACAGACCCTATAATTCACCCCTCCACTTT
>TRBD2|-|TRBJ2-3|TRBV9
CASSVGLAGEDTQYF
TGTGCCAGCAGCGTAGGGCTAGCGGGAGAAGATACGCAGTATTTT
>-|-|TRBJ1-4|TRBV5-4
CASSVEQGDGEKLFF
TGTGCCAGCAGCGTCGAACAGGGCGATGGTGAAAAACTGTTTTTT
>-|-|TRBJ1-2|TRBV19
CASFMKGAYGYTF
TGTGCCAGCTTTATGAAAGGGGCCTATGGCTACACCTTC
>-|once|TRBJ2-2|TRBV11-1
CASSLGGTGELFF
TGTGCCAGCAGCTTGGGGGGAACCGGGGAGCTGTTTTTT
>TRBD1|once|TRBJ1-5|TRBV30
CAWSGQGTQPQHF
TGTGCCTGGAGTGGACAGGGCACCCAGCCCCAGCATTTT
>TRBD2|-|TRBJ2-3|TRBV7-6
CASSRPIAGGPTDTQYF
TGTGCCAGCAGCCGACCCATAGCGGGGGGGCCAACAGATACGCAGTATTTT
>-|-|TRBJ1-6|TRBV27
CASSFSSVSFNSPLHF
TGTGCCAGCAGCTTTTCCAGCGTTTCCTTTAATTCACCCCTCCACTTT
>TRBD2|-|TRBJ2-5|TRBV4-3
CASSRYSGGYQETQYF
TGCGCCAGCAGCCGATATAGCGGGGGGTACCAAGAGACCCAGTACTTC
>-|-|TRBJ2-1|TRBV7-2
CASSLASSAVEDEQFF
TGTGCCAGCAGCTTAGCCTCTAGCGCGGTGGAGGATGAGCAGTTCTTC
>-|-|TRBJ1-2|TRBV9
CASSAQGTGYGYTF
TGTGCCAGCAGCGCACAGGGTACCGGCTATGGCTACACCTTC
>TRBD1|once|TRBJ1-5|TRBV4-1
CASSQSQGDQPQHF
TGCGCCAGCAGCCAGTCACAGGGGGATCAGCCCCAGCATTTT
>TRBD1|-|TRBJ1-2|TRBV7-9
CASSGRDREEDGYTF
TGTGCCAGCAGCGGGAGGGACAGGGAGGAGGATGGCTACACCTTC
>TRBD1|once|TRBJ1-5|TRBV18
CASSQGGTGVALNQPQHF
TGTGCCAGCTCACAGGGAGGGACAGGGGTAGCTCTCAATCAGCCCCAGCATTTT
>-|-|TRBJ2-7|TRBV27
CASSLFSRADEQYF
TGTGCCAGCAGTTTATTCTCCAGGGCGGACGAGCAGTACTTC
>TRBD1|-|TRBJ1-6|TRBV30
CAWSVNRGGNSPLHF
TGTGCCTGGAGTGTAAACAGGGGGGGTAATTCACCCCTCCACTTT
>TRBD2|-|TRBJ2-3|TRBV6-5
CASSYSSRGGIDTQYF
TGTGCCAGCAGTTACTCGAGCCGGGGGGGTATAGATACGCAGTATTTT
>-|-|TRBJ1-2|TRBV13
CASSSSRRGAHGYTF
TGTGCCAGCAGCTCCTCTCGCCGGGGGGCGCATGGCTACACCTTC
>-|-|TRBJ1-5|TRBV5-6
CASSLLMRDNQPQHF
TGTGCCAGCAGCTTGTTAATGAGGGACAATCAGCCCCAGCATTTT
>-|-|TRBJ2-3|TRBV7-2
CASSPEVTSPSTQYF
TGTGCCAGCAGCCCCGAGGTTACGTCCCCAAGTACGCAGTATTTT
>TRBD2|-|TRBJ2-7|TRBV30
CAWSVYGGGTYEQYF
TGTGCCTGGAGTGTATACGGGGGGGGGACCTACGAGCAGTACTTC
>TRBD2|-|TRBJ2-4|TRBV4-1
CASSQERRGFVGGIQYF
TGCGCCAGCAGCCAAGAGAGGCGGGGGTTTGTCGGTGGCATTCAGTACTTC
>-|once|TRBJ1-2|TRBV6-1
CASSGQGLKVAGYTF
TGTGCCAGCAGTGGGCAGGGGCTCAAAGTGGCGGGCTACACCTTC
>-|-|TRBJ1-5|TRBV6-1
CASSEALQGWQPQHF
TGTGCCAGCAGTGAAGCGCTCCAGGGTTGGCAGCCCCAGCATTTT
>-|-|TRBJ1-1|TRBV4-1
CASSPVPDNENTEAFF
TGCGCCAGCAGCCCCGTACCCGACAACGAAAACACTGAAGCTTTCTTT
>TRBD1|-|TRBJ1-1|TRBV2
CASTLRQGITEAFF
TGTGCCAGCACCCTCCGACAGGGAATCACTGAAGCTTTCTTT
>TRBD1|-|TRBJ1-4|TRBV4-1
CASSLQGQNNEKLFF
TGCGCCAGCAGCCTCCAGGGACAGAATAATGAAAAACTGTTTTTT